The 30 T cell receptor beta chains below come from one sample, sequenced in a study of read filtering for tumor transcriptome and immune sequencing. Molecular barcoded adaptors covering alpha/delta and beta/gamma chains were used on about 0.4 ug RNA. One entry per CDR3 protein results from TCRdb running MiXCR on the reads. The sample holds more than 30,000 distinct CDR3 sequences, about 14% seen once. The specimen sequenced was a population of CD138-negative cells sorted from bone marrow. Source of these receptors: a donor at least 40 years old with multiple myeloma.

Only a few counts were recorded for this clonotype. The gene calls are TRBV7-2 and TRBJ2-5; D perhaps matches TRBD2 (5 bases). The CDR3 consists of 14 residues. The V end lost 5 bases, the J end lost 2 bases, and 12 bases lay between the germline ends. In germline, CDR1 is SGHTA, CDR2 FQGNSA. The CDR3 sequence: CASSRRAGQETQYF. CDR3 DNA sequence: TGTGCCAGCAGCAGGCGGGCCGGACAAGAGACCCAGTACTTC.

Remarks on this clonotype: A much larger clone differs by one base, so this may be a read error. This chain connects TRBV4-1 to TRBJ2-3, with 10 bases matching TRBD2. The CDR3 sequence is 15 residues long. The V gene's germline CDR1 is MGHRA and CDR2 YSYEKL. The CDR3 spells CAGSQLAGITDTQYF. The CDR3 DNA follows: TGCGCCGGCAGCCAACTAGCGGGGATCACAGATACGCAGTATTTT.

In its sample, this clonotype was seen many times. One end of the junction does not line up with germline, which may come from a read error. The gene calls are TRBV2 and TRBJ1-5; D unresolved. CDR3 length: 14 amino acids. Germline-derived CDR1 and CDR2 are SNHLY and FYNNEI. In DNA, the CDR3 is TGTGCCAGCAGGGAAGATAGGGAGGCTCAGCCCCAGCATTTT. This translates into CASREDREAQPQHF.

As regards this clonotype: A much larger clone is a single base away; this may be a read error. This chain links TRBV3-1 with TRBJ1-1, with TRBD1 as a possible D gene (6 bases). The CDR3 totals 14 residues. CDR1 and CDR2 (germline): LGHDT, YNNKEL (reference sequence). CDR3 sequence (DNA): TGTGCCAGCAGCCAATTGACAGGCGGAACTGAAGCTCTCTTT. It translates to CASSQLTGGTEALF.

This clonotype was observed a handful of times. The chain joins TRBV6-5 to TRBJ1-2; D perhaps matches TRBD1 (5 bases). The germline CDR1 and CDR2 sequences are MNHEY and SVGAGI. The CDR3 runs 15 residues. V was cut by 2 bases and J by 3 bases, with 13 bases left in between. The CDR3 region has the DNA TGTGCCAGCAGTTACGCGGGGGGGGGTCACTATGGCTACACCTTC. It codes for CASSYAGGGHYGYTF.

This clonotype has a count of ten or more. The V call is TRBV5-4, the J call TRBJ2-7, with 10 bases that match TRBD1. From germline, CDR1 is SGHNT and CDR2 YYREEE (reference sequence). This CDR3 has 14 amino acids. J lost 4 bases, V lost 2 bases, and 3 bases had no gene match. Here the CDR3 reads CASSFDRGHYEQYF. The CDR3 DNA reads as TGTGCCAGCAGCTTTGACAGGGGGCATTACGAGCAGTACTTC.

This clonotype was seen a single time. The chain couples TRBV2 to TRBJ2-1; D ambiguous. Germline values: CDR1 SNHLY, CDR2 FYNNEI. V lost 5 bases, J lost 9 bases, and 8 bases lay in between. CDR3 length: 11 amino acids. The CDR3 coding sequence is TGTGCCAGCAGTCCAGTCGGTGAGCAGTTCTTC. Its translation: CASSPVGEQFF.

The chain recombines TRBV6-5 with TRBJ2-7; 7 bases map to TRBD2. CDR1 and CDR2 from the germline V gene are MNHEY and SVGAGI. The CDR3 covers 14 residues. Trimming at V came to 0 bases and at J to 5 bases, leaving 4 bases not matched to a gene. CDR3 nucleotide sequence: TGTGCCAGCAGTTACTCGACTAGCCCTCACGAGCAGTACTTC. It specifies CASSYSTSPHEQYF.

This clonotype was observed at least ten times. The V and J genes are TRBV6-1 and TRBJ1-4, with 8 bases fitting TRBD1. Unmatched junction bases numbered 7, after V lost 0 bases and J lost 7 bases. CDR3 size: 16 residues. Germline V gene data show CDR1 as MNHNS and CDR2 as SASEGT. CDR3 DNA sequence: TGTGCCAGCAGTGAAGCGTGGCAGGGGGCGCGTGAAAAACTGTTTTTT. Its protein is CASSEAWQGAREKLFF.

Turning to this clonotype: This may be a read error: a much more frequent sequence differs by one nucleotide. The chain combines TRBV20-1 with TRBJ2-1; unclear D gene. This CDR3 region has 13 residues. Per germline, CDR1 DFQATT and CDR2 SNEGSKA (reference sequence). The CDR3: CSARVPSYNVQFF. CDR3 nucleotide sequence: TGCAGTGCTAGGGTACCCTCCTACAATGTGCAGTTCTTC.

The chain joins TRBV7-9 to TRBJ2-1; D is possibly TRBD2 (6 bases). There are 13 residues in the CDR3. The germline V gene encodes CDR1 SEHNR and CDR2 FQNEAQ (reference sequence). V lost 9 bases and J lost 2, with 11 bases in between. CDR3 nucleotide sequence: TGTGCCAGTCGGGGGAGCCCCTACAATGAGCAGTTCTTC. Its protein is CASRGSPYNEQFF.

CDR3 bases: TGCGCCAGCAGCTTGAGCGGACTAAATGAGCAGTTCTTC. Protein product: CASSLSGLNEQFF. The chain carries TRBV5-1 and TRBJ2-1; perhaps TRBD2 as D (6 bases). The V end was cut by 1 base, the J end by 7 bases, with 9 bases between. The CDR3 length is 13 residues. The germline CDR1 and CDR2 sequences are SGHRS and YFSETQ.

This clonotype was recorded a few times. A single base separates this from a much larger clone, so it may be a read error. The rearrangement links TRBV6-2 or TRBV6-3 to TRBJ2-1; maybe TRBD1 (5 bases). Germline CDR1 MNHEY, CDR2 SVGEGT. CDR3 size: 13 residues. This CDR3 is CASRGVSSNEQFF. The CDR3, as DNA: TGTGCCAGCAGAGGGGTTTCCTCCAATGAGCAGTTCTTC.

This clonotype has just a few counts. V is TRBV20-1 and J is TRBJ1-2; possibly TRBD1 for D (5 bases). The germline V gene encodes CDR1 DFQATT and CDR2 SNEGSKA (reference sequence). This CDR3 is built from 13 residues. The germline V and J ends were trimmed by 0 bases and 8 bases, with 13 bases remaining between them. As DNA, the CDR3 is TGCAGTGCTAGAGATCAGACAGATCAAGGCTACACCTTC. Encoded protein: CSARDQTDQGYTF.

This clonotype was counted ten times or more. This sequence joins TRBV12-3 or TRBV12-4 and TRBJ2-3, with TRBD2 matching over 8 bases. Unmatched junction bases numbered 7, after V lost 6 bases and J lost 2 bases. The CDR3 has 15 residues. The CDR3 loop is CASRPPGGATDTQYF. CDR3 coding DNA: TGTGCCAGCAGGCCACCCGGGGGGGCCACAGATACGCAGTATTTT.

In its sample, this clonotype was seen many times. V usage is TRBV20-1 and J usage is TRBJ2-5; D is perhaps TRBD1 (6 bases). Germline V gene lookup returns CDR1 DFQATT and CDR2 SNEGSKA (reference sequence). Trimming took 1 base from V and 5 from J, leaving 8 bases between them. The CDR3 contains 12 residues. The CDR3 nucleotides are TGCAGTGCTAGAGTCCAGGGGGAGACCCAGTACTTC. This gives the protein CSARVQGETQYF.

This clonotype was seen more than once but under ten times. Being one base from a much bigger clone, this may be a read error. Since no conserved phenylalanine or tryptophan closes the CDR3, a read error is the likely cause. This sequence joins TRBV5-4 and TRBJ2-1, with 9 bases matching TRBD2. The CDR3 sequence is 16 residues long. Germline values: CDR1 SGHNT, CDR2 YYREEE (reference sequence). The V gene end was trimmed by 0 bases and the J gene end by 7 bases; junction bases not matched to a gene: 8. The CDR3 coding sequence is TGTGCCAGCAGCTTGGGTGGCGGGGGGGCTAAGAATGAGCAGTTCTCC. It specifies CASSLGGGGAKNEQFS.

Ten or more counts support this clonotype. The V call is TRBV20-1, the J call TRBJ2-2; maybe TRBD2 (5 bases). Trimming stripped 1 base from V and 6 bases from J, with 12 bases between. In germline, CDR1 is DFQATT, CDR2 SNEGSKA (reference sequence). CDR3 length: 14 residues. CDR3 sequence reads: CSARGPGSSGELFF. CDR3 in DNA: TGCAGTGCTAGAGGCCCGGGGTCCTCCGGGGAGCTGTTTTTT.

This clonotype was counted many times. The chain recombines TRBV7-9 with TRBJ2-1, with 9 bases lining up with TRBD1. With 5 bases clipped from V and 8 bases from J, the junction kept 10 bases outside the gene matches. The CDR3 is made up of 15 amino acids. Germline loops: CDR1 SEHNR, CDR2 FQNEAQ (reference sequence). The CDR3 loop reads CASSPGGTGTYEQFF. The CDR3 bases are TGTGCCAGCAGCCCAGGCGGGACAGGGACCTATGAGCAGTTCTTC.

There are many counts of this clonotype. The chain has TRBV7-2 and TRBJ1-5; 9 bases match TRBD1. The CDR3 covers 14 residues. CDR1 is SGHTA, CDR2 FQGNSA, per germline. The junction had 3 bases not matched to a gene; V was cut back by 5 bases and J by 4 bases. DNA of the CDR3: TGTGCCAGCAGCATGGGACAGGGTAATCAGCCCCAGCATTTT. This gives the protein CASSMGQGNQPQHF.

This clonotype was observed a handful of times. The genes are TRBV3-1 and TRBJ2-2; 9 positions agree with TRBD1. This CDR3 region has 14 residues. V lost 4 bases to trimming and J lost 5 bases; unmatched junction nucleotides: 2. Per germline, CDR1 LGHDT and CDR2 YNNKEL (reference sequence). DNA of the CDR3: TGTGCCAGCAGCCGGACAGGGGAGACCGGGGAGCTGTTTTTT. This sequence encodes CASSRTGETGELFF. Variable domain in full (rest from reference TRBV3-1 and TRBJ2-2): DTAVSQTPKYLVTQMGNDKSIKCEQNLGHDTMYWYKQDSKKFLKIMFSYNNKELIINETVPNRFSPKSPDKAHLNLHINSLELGDSAVYFCASSRTGETGELFFGEGSRLTVL.

This clonotype was counted many times. The rearrangement joins TRBV7-9 to TRBJ2-7; D might be TRBD1 (5 bases). V lost 5 bases to trimming and J lost 4 bases, with 9 bases between them. This CDR3 is built from 12 residues. Germline V gene lookup returns CDR1 SEHNR and CDR2 FQNEAQ (reference sequence). CDR3 loop: CASSAQGYEQYF. Written as DNA, the CDR3 is TGTGCCAGCAGCGCGCAGGGTTACGAGCAGTACTTC. Supplemented by reference TRBV7-9 and TRBJ2-7, the full variable domain reads DTGVSQNPRHKITKRGQNVTFRCDPISEHNRLYWYRQTLGQGPEFLTYFQNEAQLEKSRLLSDRFSAERPKGSFSTLEIQRTEQGDSAMYLCASSAQGYEQYFGPGTRLTVT.

V gene TRBV5-6 combines with J gene TRBJ2-1; 15 bases align to TRBD2. The CDR3 consists of 17 residues. Germline trimming cut 0 bases from V and 3 bases from J; bases unmatched to any gene: 1. Germline values: CDR1 SGHDT, CDR2 YYEEEE. As DNA, the CDR3 is TGTGCCAGCAGCTTGGGGACTAGCGGGGGGGTCTACAATGAGCAGTTCTTC. Its translation: CASSLGTSGGVYNEQFF. Variable domain in full (rest from reference TRBV5-6 and TRBJ2-1): DAGVTQSPTHLIKTRGQQVTLRCSPKSGHDTVSWYQQALGQGPQFIFQYYEEEERQRGNFPDRFSGHQFPNYSSELNVNALLLGDSALYLCASSLGTSGGVYNEQFFGPGTRLTVL.

In this sample, this clonotype turned up many times. The V and J genes are TRBV30 and TRBJ1-4; tentatively, D is TRBD1 (6 bases). Trimming shortened V by 3 bases and J by 2 bases, and 13 bases separated the two germline ends. CDR1 is GTSNPN and CDR2 is SVGIG in the germline V gene (reference sequence). The CDR3 runs 15 residues. This chain's CDR3 is CAWSHKGGTNEKLFF. CDR3 bases: TGTGCCTGGAGCCATAAGGGGGGGACTAATGAAAAACTGTTTTTT.

This clonotype was picked up a small number of times. A much larger clone lies one base from this, so it may be a read error. This sequence joins TRBV5-1 and TRBJ2-3; 7 positions agree with TRBD2. The CDR3 sequence is 16 residues long. Germline lookup yields CDR1 SGHRS and CDR2 YFSETQ. This chain's CDR3 is CASSPAGRQDSDAQYF. The CDR3 DNA reads TGCGCCAGCAGCCCAGCGGGACGGCAAGATTCAGATGCGCAGTATTTT. Drawing the rest from reference TRBV5-1 and TRBJ2-3, the complete variable domain is KAGVTQTPRYLIKTRGQQVTLSCSPISGHRSVSWYQQTPGQGLQFLFEYFSETQRNKGNFPGRFSGRQFSNSRSEMNVSTLELGDSALYLCASSPAGRQDSDAQYFGPGTRLTVL.

This clonotype was picked up many times. The chain carries TRBV14 and TRBJ1-6; the D gene is possibly TRBD1 (6 bases). The CDR3 sequence is 16 residues long. Germline loops: CDR1 SGHDN, CDR2 FVKESK. Trimming cost V 1 base and J 9 bases, with 16 bases left between them. As DNA, the CDR3 is TGTGCCAGCAGCCAAGGCATGGGGGGCATCGGTTCACCCCTCCACTTT. Translating it yields CASSQGMGGIGSPLHF. The full variable domain, with the rest looked up from reference TRBV14 and TRBJ1-6, is EAGVTQFPSHSVIEKGQTVTLRCDPISGHDNLYWYRRVMGKEIKFLLHFVKESKQDESGMPNNRFLAERTGGTYSTLKVQPAELEDSGVYFCASSQGMGGIGSPLHFGNGTRLTVT.

This clonotype came up many times. The chain uses TRBV5-1 and TRBJ2-1; 9 bases agree with TRBD2. This CDR3 is 15 amino acids long. Trimming removed 1 base from V and 2 bases from J; junction bases left unmatched: 1. Germline V CDR1 and CDR2: SGHRS, YFSETQ. DNA of the CDR3: TGCGCCAGCAGCTTGAGCGGGGGGACCTACAATGAGCAGTTCTTC. Encoded protein: CASSLSGGTYNEQFF.

In this sample, this clonotype turned up many times. The J gene is TRBJ2-5, the V gene TRBV7-2; 7 nucleotides align to TRBD1. Germline trimming cut 4 bases from V and 5 bases from J; bases unmatched to any gene: 7. The CDR3 is 14 residues long. CDR1 and CDR2 from the germline V gene are SGHTA and FQGNSA. CDR3 nucleotide sequence: TGTGCCAGCAGCTCCAGGACAGGTCTGGAGACCCAGTACTTC. This translates into CASSSRTGLETQYF.

This clonotype showed up many times. The chain carries TRBV6-1 and TRBJ1-6, with D unresolved. CDR3 length: 15 residues. Germline V gene sequence: CDR1 MNHNS, CDR2 SASEGT. V lost 2 bases, J lost 9 bases, and 14 bases lay in between. As DNA, the CDR3 is TGTGCCAGCAGTGAACTCTGGGTCTCCAGTTCACCCCTCCACTTT. This sequence encodes CASSELWVSSSPLHF.

To note about this clonotype: The junction and the germline gene differ at one end; a read error may be behind it. CDR3 nucleotides: TGTGCCAGCAGCCGAGAGGGCTCTAACTATGGCTACGCCTTC. This translates into CASSREGSNYGYAF. The chain joins TRBV3-1 to TRBJ1-2; no definite D call. The length of the CDR3 is 14 residues. CDR1 and CDR2 (germline): LGHDT, YNNKEL (reference sequence).